Shown below are 18 T cell receptor beta chains from a single sample sequenced in a study of CD8+ T cells in alopecia areata. Treatment in this sample: oral pan-JAK inhibitor, 5-10 mg twice daily. Following extraction, RNA underwent reverse transcription to cDNA, which served as the sequencing template. Libraries were prepared by immunoSEQ multiplex PCR; TCRdb keeps only in-frame clonotypes and omits some of them. The repertoire includes 200,000 to 250,000 clones, about three fifths of them detected once, and around 3.9% sits in the top ten. The starting material was CD4+ T cells sorted from blood, obtained at week 4, from a patient treated with tofacitinib. These receptors were taken from a human donor with alopecia areata.

The genes are TRBV7-9 and TRBJ1-1; 7 nucleotides agree with TRBD1. Germline V gives CDR1 SEHNR, CDR2 FQNEAQ (reference sequence). The CDR3 is made up of 14 amino acids. J was trimmed by 1 base and V by 8 bases; bases with no gene match: 7. The CDR3 DNA sequence: TGTGCCAGCGGCAGGGGGGGCGCGAACACTGAAGCTTTCTTT. Protein product: CASGRGGANTEAFF.

Only one count was recorded for this clone. The chain couples TRBV7-9 to TRBJ2-2; perhaps TRBD1 as D (6 bases). CDR3 size: 12 residues. Germline CDR1 reads SEHNR; CDR2 reads FQNEAQ (reference sequence). Deletions cut 5 bases from V and 5 bases from J, with 6 bases between. CDR3 bases: TGTGCCAGCAGCCAGGGGACCGGGGAGCTGTTTTTT. The encoded protein is CASSQGTGELFF.

The table lists this clone with a few counts. The V call is TRBV2, the J call TRBJ1-1; D gene uncertain. Trimming pared 4 bases from V and 1 base from J, leaving 7 bases between. The germline V gene encodes CDR1 SNHLY and CDR2 FYNNEI. CDR3 length: 13 amino acids. The CDR3 is CASSARKNTEAFF. The CDR3 region has the DNA TGTGCCAGCAGTGCGCGCAAGAACACTGAAGCTTTCTTT.

The V call is TRBV7-2, the J call TRBJ2-5; no clear D. Germline CDR1 SGHTA, CDR2 FQGNSA. V lost 1 base, J lost 0 bases, and 6 bases lay in between. The CDR3 has 14 residues. The CDR3 sequence: CASSLEANQETQYF. The CDR3 region has the DNA TGTGCCAGCAGCTTAGAGGCAAACCAAGAGACCCAGTACTTC.

V is TRBV6-6 and J is TRBJ2-7; 8 bases fit TRBD1. Germline assignment: CDR1 MNHNY and CDR2 SVGAGI (reference sequence). This CDR3 is built from 13 residues. V trimming: 6 bases; J trimming: 5 bases; junction bases outside the gene matches: 6. The chain's CDR3 is CASRLDREHEQYF. Written as DNA, the CDR3 is TGTGCCAGCAGGCTGGACAGGGAACACGAGCAGTACTTC.

The chain is built from TRBV6-5 and TRBJ1-3; 8 nucleotides line up with TRBD1. This CDR3 has 16 residues. V trimming: 0 bases; J trimming: 4 bases; junction bases outside the gene matches: 5. Germline CDR1 MNHEY, CDR2 SVGAGI. The DNA for the CDR3 is TGTGCCAGCAGTTACTCTGGACAGGGACCAGGAAACACCATATATTTT. Translated: CASSYSGQGPGNTIYF.

Concerning this clone itself: A much larger clone lies a single base off, so this may be a read error. The CDR3 loop is CASSLRSDTQYF. DNA for the CDR3: TGTGCCAGCAGCTTAAGGTCGGATACGCAGTATTTT. This chain links TRBV11-1 with TRBJ2-3, with unresolved D. The length of the CDR3 is 12 residues. V was pared by 2 bases and J by 6 bases, with 6 bases between. CDR1 and CDR2 from the germline V gene are SGHAT and FQDESV (reference sequence).

This clone was counted only a few times. The rearrangement joins TRBV30 to TRBJ1-1, with D possibly matching TRBD1 (6 bases). The germline gives CDR1 GTSNPN, CDR2 SVGIG (reference sequence). The V end lost 5 bases, the J end lost 7 bases, and 17 bases lay between the germline ends. CDR3 length: 13 amino acids. CDR3 coding DNA: TGTGCCTGGGTGTCTTGGGACAAGATTGAAGCTTTCTTT. Translating gives CAWVSWDKIEAFF.

This clone was observed a single time. The rearrangement uses TRBV6-5 and TRBJ1-6; TRBD1 aligns across 7 bases. The J segment lost 10 bases and the V segment lost 5 bases, leaving 11 bases of the junction unmatched. Germline V gene sequence: CDR1 MNHEY, CDR2 SVGAGI. CDR3 length: 15 amino acids. CDR3 amino acids: CASSTGDRDASPLHF. In DNA form, the CDR3 reads TGTGCCAGCAGTACAGGAGACAGGGATGCATCACCCCTCCACTTT.

The V and J genes are TRBV5-1 and TRBJ2-1, with 9 bases that match TRBD1. Germline trimming cut 4 bases from V and 4 bases from J; bases unmatched to any gene: 6. CDR3 size: 15 residues. Germline CDR1 SGHRS, CDR2 YFSETQ. In DNA form, the CDR3 reads TGCGCCAGCAGCCAGCCGGGACAGGGATACAATGAGCAGTTCTTC. As protein: CASSQPGQGYNEQFF.

The chain has TRBV6-1 and TRBJ1-5, with TRBD1 matching 7 bases. The CDR3 is 13 residues long. Trimming removed 2 bases from V and 11 bases from J; junction bases left unmatched: 6. CDR1 is MNHNS, CDR2 SASEGT, per germline. The CDR3 is CASSERGQAAQHF. CDR3 bases: TGTGCCAGCAGTGAAAGGGGGCAGGCAGCCCAGCATTTT.

The V gene is TRBV27, the J gene TRBJ2-3; D is unclear. Trimming left V 1 base short and J 0 bases short, with 14 bases between. CDR1 and CDR2 (germline): MNHEY, SMNVEV (reference sequence). The CDR3 extends over 17 amino acids. Here the CDR3 reads CASSLFSLPFSTDTQYF. Written as DNA, the CDR3 is TGTGCCAGCAGTTTATTCTCTCTTCCCTTTAGCACAGATACGCAGTATTTT.

This clone occurred a few times. The chain joins TRBV5-6 to TRBJ2-5; no clear D. Germline CDR1 SGHDT, CDR2 YYEEEE. Trimming took 0 bases from V and 5 from J, leaving 11 bases between them. The CDR3 runs 14 residues. The CDR3 DNA follows: TGTGCCAGCAGCTTGGGAGTGAGTGCGGAGACCCAGTACTTC. This sequence encodes CASSLGVSAETQYF.

The rearrangement joins TRBV29-1 to TRBJ2-7; tentative D call: TRBD1 (6 bases). Germline V gene data show CDR1 as SQVTM and CDR2 as ANQGSEA. The CDR3 contains 11 residues. Trimming stripped 7 bases from V and 1 base from J, with 8 bases between. CDR3 protein: CSAGQSYEQYF. In DNA, the CDR3 is TGCAGCGCCGGACAGTCCTACGAGCAGTACTTC.

This chain links TRBV6-5 with TRBJ1-2, with D possibly being TRBD1 (5 bases). Trimming removed 0 bases from V and 4 bases from J, with 12 bases in between. Per the germline V gene, CDR1 is MNHEY and CDR2 is SVGAGI. CDR3 length: 15 residues. The CDR3 sequence is CASSYSAGWSYGYTF. CDR3 bases: TGTGCCAGCAGTTACTCGGCAGGGTGGAGCTATGGCTACACCTTC.

The V gene is TRBV4-3, the J gene TRBJ2-5; tentatively, D is TRBD1 or TRBD2 (5 bases each). This CDR3 spans 13 amino acids. Per the germline V gene, CDR1 is LGHNA and CDR2 is YSLEER. The germline V and J ends were trimmed by 0 bases and 7 bases, with 9 bases remaining between them. CDR3 loop: CASSQDRGGTQYF. In DNA, the CDR3 is TGCGCCAGCAGCCAAGACCGGGGCGGGACCCAGTACTTC.

The rearrangement uses TRBV5-1 and TRBJ2-1; D uncertain. Trimming left V 0 bases short and J 12 bases short, with 13 bases between. This CDR3 is 13 amino acids long. Germline V gives CDR1 SGHRS, CDR2 YFSETQ. Written as DNA, the CDR3 is TGCGCCAGCAGCTTGGGACGGCGATTTGGGCAGTTCTTC. Translated, it gives CASSLGRRFGQFF.

As DNA, the CDR3 is TGTGCCAGCAGCGTAGTCCAGGGACCAAAAGAGACCCAGTACTTC. This sequence encodes CASSVVQGPKETQYF. The chain is built from TRBV9 and TRBJ2-5, with D possibly being TRBD1 or TRBD2 (5 bases each). Germline V gives CDR1 SGDLS, CDR2 YYNGEE. CDR3 length: 15 residues. Between the trimmed V and J ends, which lost 0 bases and 3 bases, there was a span of 12 bases.